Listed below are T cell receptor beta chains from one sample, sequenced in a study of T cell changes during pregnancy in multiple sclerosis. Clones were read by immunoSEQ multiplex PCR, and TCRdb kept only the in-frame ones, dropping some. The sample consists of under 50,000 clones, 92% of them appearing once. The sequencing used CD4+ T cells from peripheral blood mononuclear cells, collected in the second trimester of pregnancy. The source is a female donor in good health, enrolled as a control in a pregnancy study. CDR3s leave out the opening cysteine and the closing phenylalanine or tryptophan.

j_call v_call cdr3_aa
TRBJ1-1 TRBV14 AKLQGDLNTEAF
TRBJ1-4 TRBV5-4 ASSLGGGRGREKLF
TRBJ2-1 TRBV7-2 ASSYEGLIYNEQF
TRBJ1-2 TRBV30 AWREGLRGYT
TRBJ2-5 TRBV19 ASSTDREEDQY
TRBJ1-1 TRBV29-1 SVGRGGGYTEAF
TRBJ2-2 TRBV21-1 ASSKVGRANTGELF
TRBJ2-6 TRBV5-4 ASSFIGAGANVLT
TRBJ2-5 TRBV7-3 ASSSGRTGTQETQY
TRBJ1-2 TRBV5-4 ASSLVDRSGGYT
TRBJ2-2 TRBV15 ATKRDIAVAGELF
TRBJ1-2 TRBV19 ASSNSGGNPYGYT
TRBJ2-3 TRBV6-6 ASSEATDTQY
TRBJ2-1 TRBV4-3 ASSQEGQWLPNEQF
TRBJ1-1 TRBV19 ASSVGGEGMNTEAF
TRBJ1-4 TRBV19 ASSIRTGELF
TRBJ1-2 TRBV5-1 ASSPGTASYGYT
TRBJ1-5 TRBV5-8 ASSTGLNQPQH
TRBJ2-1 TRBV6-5 ASSWDTPSYNEQF
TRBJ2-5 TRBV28 ASSLYSGGMSWKTQY
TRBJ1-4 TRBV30 AWRAQGKVITNEKLF
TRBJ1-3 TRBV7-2 ASSGPISGNTIY
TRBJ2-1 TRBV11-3 ASSPAGTSYNEQF
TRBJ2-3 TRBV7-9 ASSHRDTDTQY
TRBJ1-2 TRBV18 ASSLDIQGALGYT
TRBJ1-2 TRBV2 ASSPGTGGGYGYT
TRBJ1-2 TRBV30 AHGTGSGYT
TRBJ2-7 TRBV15 ATSTMGQGEQY
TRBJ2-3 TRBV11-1 ASRFNGGADTQY
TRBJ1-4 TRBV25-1 ASSEYRGTGGREKLF
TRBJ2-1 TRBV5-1 ASKQEEQGYNEQF
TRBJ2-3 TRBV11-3 ASSPSGGSSTDTQY
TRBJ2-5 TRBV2 ASSLRETQY
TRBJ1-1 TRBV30 AWSAQGDTEAF
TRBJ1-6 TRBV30 AWGGQGNSPLH
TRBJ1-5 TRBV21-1 AFRPLQPQH
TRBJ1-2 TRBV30 AWGTGGGFGYT
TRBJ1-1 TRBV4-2 ASRGLREAF
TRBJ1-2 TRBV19 ASSIVGWGRDYGYT
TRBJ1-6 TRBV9 ASNRDRHNSPLH
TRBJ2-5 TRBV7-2 ASSLTSGGQETQY
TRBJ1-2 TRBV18 ASSPSGQGYGYT
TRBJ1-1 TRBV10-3 ASKGGSVDTEAF
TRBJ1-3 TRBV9 ASSRMTAPSGNTIY